This TCR beta chain comes out of a study of blood T cells in healthy people across ages. Notes on the study in general: Higher diversity and more naive CD4+ cells were features of long-lived donors, compared to aged donors. TCR beta diversity, measured per million T cells, fell in a roughly linear way with age.

Many counts were recorded for this clonotype. Antigen unknown. Germline assignment: CDR1 DFQATT and CDR2 SNEGSKA (reference sequence). V was clipped by 7 bases and J by 2 bases, with 14 bases between them. CDR3 size: 13 residues. Through a sample-barcoded 5' primer and a J-beta primer mix, a second PCR was run for roughly 7 to 11 cycles. TCRdb analysed the 5' RACE reads with MiXCR anew, one entry per CDR3 protein. The repertoire holds some 1.5 million distinct CDR3 sequences, approximately 30% seen once, with 6.5% to 8.5% in the top ten. Caucasian individuals from Russia who were healthy and aged roughly 6 to 100 acted as donors. Isolated PBMCs totaled at least 6.5 million in each sample.

V and J are TRBV20-1 and TRBJ2-5; TRBD1 is a possible D gene (6 bases). The TCR originated in a woman aged 30 to 39 in good health. Sequencing was done on a sample of blood. The CDR3 region is CSGAQGRQETQYF. The DNA of the CDR3 is TGCAGTGGTGCCCAGGGGAGACAAGAGACCCAGTACTTC.